Described below is a single T cell receptor beta chain sequence and its context. The data are from a study of T cell changes during pregnancy in multiple sclerosis. The method was immunoSEQ multiplex PCR; TCRdb's version includes in-frame clones alone and lacks a portion of them. The repertoire consists of about 42,000 clones, with about 90% occurring once and the leading ten covering around 0.5%. The ends lost 0 bases at V and 7 bases at J; junction bases unmatched: 11. This CDR3 spans 17 amino acids. Germline assignment: CDR1 LGHNA and CDR2 YSLEER. The chain recombines TRBV4-3 with TRBJ2-5; 10 nucleotides agree with TRBD2. The material was CD4+ T cells from peripheral blood mononuclear cells, obtained in the second trimester of pregnancy. This clonotype was obtained from a female donor in good health, enrolled as a control in a pregnancy study. In DNA form, the CDR3 reads TGCGCCAGCAGCCAAGAGCGGAGCGGGAGGGCCGGGGGGACCCAGTACTTC. Residues: CASSQERSGRAGGTQYF.